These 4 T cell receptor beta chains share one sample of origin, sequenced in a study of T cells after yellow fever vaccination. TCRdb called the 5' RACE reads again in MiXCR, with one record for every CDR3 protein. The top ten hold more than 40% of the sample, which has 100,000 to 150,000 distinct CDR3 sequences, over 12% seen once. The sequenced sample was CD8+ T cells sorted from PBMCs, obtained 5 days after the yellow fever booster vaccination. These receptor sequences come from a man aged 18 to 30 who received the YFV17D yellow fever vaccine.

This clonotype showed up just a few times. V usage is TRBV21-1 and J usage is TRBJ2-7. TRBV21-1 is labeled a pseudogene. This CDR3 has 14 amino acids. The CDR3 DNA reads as TGTGCCAGCAGCAAGAAGGAACACAAAGACGAGCAGTACGTC. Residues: CASSKKEHKDEQYV.

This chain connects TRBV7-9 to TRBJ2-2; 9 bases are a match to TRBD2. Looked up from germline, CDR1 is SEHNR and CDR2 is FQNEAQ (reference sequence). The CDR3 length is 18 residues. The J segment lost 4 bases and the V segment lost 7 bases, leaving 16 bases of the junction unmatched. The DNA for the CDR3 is TGTGCCAGCACCAAGACTAGCGGAGAAACCAGGGGCACCGGGGAGCTGTTTTTT. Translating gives CASTKTSGETRGTGELFF.

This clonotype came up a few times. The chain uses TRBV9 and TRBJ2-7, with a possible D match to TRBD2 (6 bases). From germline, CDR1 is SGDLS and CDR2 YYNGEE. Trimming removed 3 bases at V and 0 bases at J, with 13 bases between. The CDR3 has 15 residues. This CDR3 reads CASSADPGLSYEQYF. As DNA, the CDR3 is TGTGCCAGCAGCGCCGACCCGGGACTCTCCTACGAGCAGTACTTC.

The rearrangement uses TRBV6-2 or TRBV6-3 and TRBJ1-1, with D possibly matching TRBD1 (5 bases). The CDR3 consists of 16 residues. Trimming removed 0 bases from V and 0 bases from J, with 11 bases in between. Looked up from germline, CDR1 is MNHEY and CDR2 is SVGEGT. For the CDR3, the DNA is TGTGCCAGCAGTTACTCGATTGGGGGTTTGAACACTGAAGCTTTCTTT. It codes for CASSYSIGGLNTEAFF.